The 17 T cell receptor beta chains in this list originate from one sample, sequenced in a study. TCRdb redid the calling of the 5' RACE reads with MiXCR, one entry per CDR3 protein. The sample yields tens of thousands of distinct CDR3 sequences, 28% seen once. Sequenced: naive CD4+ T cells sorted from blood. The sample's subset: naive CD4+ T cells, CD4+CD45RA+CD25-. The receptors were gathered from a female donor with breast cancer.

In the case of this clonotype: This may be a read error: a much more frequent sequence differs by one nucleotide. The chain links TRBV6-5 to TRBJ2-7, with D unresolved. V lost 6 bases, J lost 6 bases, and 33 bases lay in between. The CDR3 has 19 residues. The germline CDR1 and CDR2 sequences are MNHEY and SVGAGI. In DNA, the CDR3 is TGTGCCAGCAGGGCCAAAGGAGAGAAGAGCATTCAAAGCAACTGCGAGCAGTACTTC. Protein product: CASRAKGEKSIQSNCEQYF.

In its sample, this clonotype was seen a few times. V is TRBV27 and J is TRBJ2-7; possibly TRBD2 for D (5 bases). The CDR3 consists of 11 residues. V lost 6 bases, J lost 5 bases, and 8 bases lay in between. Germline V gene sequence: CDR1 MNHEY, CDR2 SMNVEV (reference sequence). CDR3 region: CASSGGDEQYF. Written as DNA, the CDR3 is TGTGCCAGCAGCGGAGGAGACGAGCAGTACTTC.

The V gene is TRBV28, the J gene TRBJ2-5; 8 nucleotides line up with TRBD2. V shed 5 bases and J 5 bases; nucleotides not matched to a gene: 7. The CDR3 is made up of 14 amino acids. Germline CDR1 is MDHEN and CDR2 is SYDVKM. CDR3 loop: CASSTRTSWETQYF. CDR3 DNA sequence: TGTGCCAGCAGTACCCGGACTAGCTGGGAGACCCAGTACTTC.

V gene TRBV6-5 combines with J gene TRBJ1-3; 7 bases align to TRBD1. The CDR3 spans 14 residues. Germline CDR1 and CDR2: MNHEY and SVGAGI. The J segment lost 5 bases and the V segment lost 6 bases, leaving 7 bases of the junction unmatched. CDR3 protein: CASSSTGVRNTIYF. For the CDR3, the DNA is TGTGCCAGCAGCAGTACAGGGGTTCGAAACACCATATATTTT.

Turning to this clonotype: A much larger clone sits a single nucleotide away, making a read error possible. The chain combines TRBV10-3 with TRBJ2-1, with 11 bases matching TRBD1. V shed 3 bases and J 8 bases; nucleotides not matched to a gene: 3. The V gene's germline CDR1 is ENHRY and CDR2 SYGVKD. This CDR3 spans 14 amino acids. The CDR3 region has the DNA TGTGCCATCAGTGATGGGACAGGGGGAGATGAGCAGTTCTTC. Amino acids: CAISDGTGGDEQFF.

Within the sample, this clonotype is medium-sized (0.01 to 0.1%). CDR3 sequence: CASSYSIGEQFF. CDR3 coding DNA: TGTGCCAGCAGTTACTCGATCGGGGAGCAGTTCTTC. J is TRBJ2-1 and V is TRBV6-5; D gene ambiguous. With 0 bases removed from V and 10 bases from J, the gap between germline ends came to 7 bases. Looked up from germline, CDR1 is MNHEY and CDR2 is SVGAGI. The CDR3 is made up of 12 amino acids.

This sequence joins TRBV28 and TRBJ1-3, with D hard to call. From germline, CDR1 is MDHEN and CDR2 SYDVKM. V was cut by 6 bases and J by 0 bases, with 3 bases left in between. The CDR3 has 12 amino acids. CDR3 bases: TGTGCCAGCAGGGACTCTGGAAACACCATATATTTT. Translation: CASRDSGNTIYF.

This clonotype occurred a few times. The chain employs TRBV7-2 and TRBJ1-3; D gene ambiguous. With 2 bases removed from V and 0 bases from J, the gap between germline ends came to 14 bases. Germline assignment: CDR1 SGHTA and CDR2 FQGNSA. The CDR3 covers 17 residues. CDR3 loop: CASSLSPTVRSGNTIYF. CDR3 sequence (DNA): TGTGCCAGCAGCTTAAGCCCGACCGTACGCTCTGGAAACACCATATATTTT.

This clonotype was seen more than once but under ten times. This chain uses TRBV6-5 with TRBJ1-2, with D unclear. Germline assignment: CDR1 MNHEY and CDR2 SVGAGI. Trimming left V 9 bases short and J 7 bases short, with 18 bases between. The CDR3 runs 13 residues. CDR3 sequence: CASSVSYMFGYTF. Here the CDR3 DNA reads TGTGCCAGTTCGGTCAGTTATATGTTTGGCTACACCTTC.

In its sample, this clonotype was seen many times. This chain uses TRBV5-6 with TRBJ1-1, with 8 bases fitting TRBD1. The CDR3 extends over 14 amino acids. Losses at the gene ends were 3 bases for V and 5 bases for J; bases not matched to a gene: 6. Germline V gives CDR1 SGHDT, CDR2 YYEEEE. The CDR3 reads CASSSGTGWTEAFF. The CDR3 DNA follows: TGTGCCAGCAGCTCCGGGACAGGCTGGACTGAAGCTTTCTTT.

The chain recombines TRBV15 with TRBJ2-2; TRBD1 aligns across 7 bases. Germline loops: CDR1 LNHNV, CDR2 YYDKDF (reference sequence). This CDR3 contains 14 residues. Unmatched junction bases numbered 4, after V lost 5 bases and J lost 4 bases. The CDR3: CATSSQGFTGELFF. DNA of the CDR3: TGTGCCACCAGCTCACAGGGGTTCACCGGGGAGCTGTTTTTT. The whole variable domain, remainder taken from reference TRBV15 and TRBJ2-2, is DAMVIQNPRYQVTQFGKPVTLSCSQTLNHNVMYWYQQKSSQAPKLLFHYYDKDFNNEADTPDNFQSRRPNTSFCFLDIRSPGLGDTAMYLCATSSQGFTGELFFGEGSRLTVL.

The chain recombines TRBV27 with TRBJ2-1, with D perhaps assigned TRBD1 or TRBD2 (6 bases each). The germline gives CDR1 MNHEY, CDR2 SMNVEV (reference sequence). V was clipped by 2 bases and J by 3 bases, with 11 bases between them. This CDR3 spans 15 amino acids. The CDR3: CASSLAGGDYNEQFF. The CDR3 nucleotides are TGTGCCAGCAGTTTAGCCGGGGGCGACTACAATGAGCAGTTCTTC.

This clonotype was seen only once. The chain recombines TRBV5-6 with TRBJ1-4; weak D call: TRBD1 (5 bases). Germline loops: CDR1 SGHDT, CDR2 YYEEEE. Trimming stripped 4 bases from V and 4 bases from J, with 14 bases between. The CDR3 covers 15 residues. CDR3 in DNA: TGTGCCAGCAGCCCACCGGGACCGGGTAATGAAAAACTGTTTTTT. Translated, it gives CASSPPGPGNEKLFF.

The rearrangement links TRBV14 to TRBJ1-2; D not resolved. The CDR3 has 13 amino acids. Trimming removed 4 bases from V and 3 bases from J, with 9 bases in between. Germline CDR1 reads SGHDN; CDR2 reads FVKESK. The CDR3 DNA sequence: TGTGCCAGCAGCCTAAGGCTAGACTATGGCTACACCTTC. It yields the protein CASSLRLDYGYTF.

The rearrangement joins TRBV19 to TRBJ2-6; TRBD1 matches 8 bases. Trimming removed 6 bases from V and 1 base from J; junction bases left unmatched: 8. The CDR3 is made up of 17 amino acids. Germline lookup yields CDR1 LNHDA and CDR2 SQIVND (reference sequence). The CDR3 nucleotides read TGTGCCAGTAGCGCCGGGACAGGACGATCTGGGGCCAACGTCCTGACTTTC. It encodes CASSAGTGRSGANVLTF.

CDR3 in amino acids: CSVDTGEGTDTQYF. For the CDR3, the DNA is TGCAGCGTTGATACAGGGGAAGGCACAGATACGCAGTATTTT. The chain carries TRBV29-1 and TRBJ2-3, with 7 nucleotides matching TRBD1. Losses at the gene ends were 3 bases for V and 1 base for J; bases not matched to a gene: 4. Germline values: CDR1 SQVTM, CDR2 ANQGSEA. This CDR3 is 14 amino acids long.

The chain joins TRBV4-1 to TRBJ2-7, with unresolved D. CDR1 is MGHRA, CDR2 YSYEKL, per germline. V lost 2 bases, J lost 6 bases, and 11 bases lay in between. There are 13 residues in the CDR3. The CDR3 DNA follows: TGCGCCAGCAGCCAACCGCTAGATGTCGAGCAGTACTTC. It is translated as CASSQPLDVEQYF.